This TCR beta chain was recorded in a study of cytotoxic CD8 clonotypes in ibrutinib-treated CLL. Depth targeted 1 in 200,000 to 1 in 1 million T cells, averaging 10x coverage per clonotype. Clones were sequenced by immunoSEQ multiplex PCR, and TCRdb holds only the in-frame ones, with some missing. The sample yields 270,000 or so clones, roughly four fifths seen once. V lost 6 bases and J 6 bases, leaving 18 bases between the germline ends. There are 14 residues in the CDR3. Germline V CDR1 and CDR2: KGHSH, LQKENI. This clone has more than one count but fewer than ten. The chain recombines TRBV18 with TRBJ2-7, with D perhaps matching TRBD1 (6 bases). The origin of this receptor is a human donor with chronic lymphocytic leukemia. Sequenced here: PBMCs, sampled at disease progression, from a patient treated with ibrutinib. CDR3 nucleotides: TGTGCCAGCTCCCCGACAGGAGTATGGCCCGAGCAGTACTTC. This gives the protein CASSPTGVWPEQYF.